These T cell receptor beta chains were read from a single sample in a study of shared clonotypes between healthy human individuals. Sequencing used immunoSEQ multiplex PCR; TCRdb keeps in-frame clones, though not all of them. In the table there are 2 million to 2.5 million clones, approximately 96% of which are singletons. The sequencing input was naive CD4+ T cells sorted from blood. These receptors were taken from a man aged 18 to 29 in good health. Each CDR3 is given with its conserved first and last residue. The order of the fields is D gene, J gene, V gene, clone size, CDR3 protein, CDR3 DNA. A D gene is named only where the DNA matches it firmly. A clone size is listed for some rows: how often the clone was seen (once, few, many), or a class if it is expanded.

D gene: -; J gene: TRBJ2-3; V gene: TRBV19; clone size: -; CDR3 protein: CATKGGGIDTQYF; CDR3 DNA: TGTGCCACCAAAGGAGGGGGAATAGATACGCAGTATTTT
D gene: -; J gene: TRBJ1-2; V gene: TRBV6-6; clone size: -; CDR3 protein: CASSQGTPVYGYTF; CDR3 DNA: TGTGCCAGCAGTCAAGGGACACCGGTATATGGCTACACCTTC
D gene: -; J gene: TRBJ2-3; V gene: TRBV4-1; clone size: -; CDR3 protein: CASSQAKGVRTDTQYF; CDR3 DNA: TGCGCCAGCAGCCAAGCCAAAGGGGTCAGGACCGATACGCAGTATTTT
D gene: -; J gene: TRBJ2-7; V gene: TRBV4-1; clone size: -; CDR3 protein: CASSQDLTRAYEQYF; CDR3 DNA: TGCGCCAGCAGCCAAGATCTGACCCGTGCGTACGAGCAGTACTTC
D gene: -; J gene: TRBJ1-1; V gene: TRBV7-2; clone size: -; CDR3 protein: CASSLQENTEAFF; CDR3 DNA: TGTGCCAGCAGCCTCCAGGAGAACACTGAAGCTTTCTTT
D gene: -; J gene: TRBJ1-2; V gene: TRBV7-9; clone size: -; CDR3 protein: CASSRRQVQDYGYTF; CDR3 DNA: TGTGCCAGCAGTCGAAGACAGGTCCAGGACTATGGCTACACCTTC
D gene: -; J gene: TRBJ2-7; V gene: TRBV6-1; clone size: -; CDR3 protein: CASRERRDTSSYEQYF; CDR3 DNA: TGTGCCAGCAGGGAACGGCGGGACACTTCCTCCTACGAGCAGTACTTC
D gene: TRBD1; J gene: TRBJ2-5; V gene: TRBV11-3; clone size: -; CDR3 protein: CASSPGTGVQETQYF; CDR3 DNA: TGTGCCAGCAGCCCCGGGACAGGAGTACAAGAGACCCAGTACTTC
D gene: -; J gene: TRBJ2-5; V gene: TRBV18; clone size: once; CDR3 protein: CASSLTQETQYF; CDR3 DNA: TGTGCCAGCTCACTAACCCAAGAGACCCAGTACTTC
D gene: TRBD2; J gene: TRBJ2-1; V gene: TRBV5-1; clone size: -; CDR3 protein: CASRGAGALTYNEQFF; CDR3 DNA: TGCGCCAGCAGGGGAGCGGGAGCCTTGACGTACAATGAGCAGTTCTTC
D gene: TRBD1; J gene: TRBJ1-2; V gene: TRBV6-5; clone size: -; CDR3 protein: CASSYGTGRHYGYTF; CDR3 DNA: TGTGCCAGCAGTTACGGGACAGGGCGCCACTATGGCTACACCTTC
D gene: -; J gene: TRBJ2-7; V gene: TRBV5-1; clone size: few; CDR3 protein: CASSLEPEYHYEQYF; CDR3 DNA: TGCGCCAGCAGCTTGGAGCCGGAATATCACTACGAGCAGTACTTC
D gene: -; J gene: TRBJ1-6; V gene: TRBV6-5; clone size: -; CDR3 protein: CASSYSGSYNSPLHF; CDR3 DNA: TGTGCCAGCAGTTACTCCGGCAGTTATAATTCACCCCTCCACTTT
D gene: TRBD2; J gene: TRBJ2-5; V gene: TRBV6-1; clone size: -; CDR3 protein: CASTHGGVMETQYF; CDR3 DNA: TGTGCCAGCACCCACGGGGGGGTGATGGAGACCCAGTACTTC
D gene: -; J gene: TRBJ1-5; V gene: TRBV6-5; clone size: -; CDR3 protein: CASSPQESNQPQHF; CDR3 DNA: TGTGCCAGCAGTCCACAGGAGTCGAATCAGCCCCAGCATTTT
D gene: -; J gene: TRBJ1-1; V gene: TRBV27; clone size: -; CDR3 protein: CASSLRLGAEAFF; CDR3 DNA: TGTGCCAGCAGTCTCAGACTCGGGGCTGAAGCTTTCTTT
D gene: TRBD1; J gene: TRBJ1-1; V gene: TRBV2; clone size: -; CDR3 protein: CAITAGDSPKAFF; CDR3 DNA: TGTGCCATCACCGCGGGGGACAGTCCAAAAGCTTTCTTT
D gene: -; J gene: TRBJ2-2; V gene: TRBV6-6; clone size: -; CDR3 protein: CASITGRMDGELFF; CDR3 DNA: TGTGCCAGCATTACGGGAAGGATGGACGGGGAGCTGTTTTTT
D gene: -; J gene: TRBJ1-1; V gene: TRBV18; clone size: -; CDR3 protein: CASSPPLYGVNTEAFF; CDR3 DNA: TGTGCCAGCTCACCACCTTTATACGGGGTGAACACTGAAGCTTTCTTT
D gene: -; J gene: TRBJ1-2; V gene: TRBV29-1; clone size: -; CDR3 protein: CSVEERAAGAGANYGYTF; CDR3 DNA: TGCAGCGTTGAAGAAAGGGCTGCAGGGGCCGGAGCTAACTATGGCTACACCTTC
D gene: -; J gene: TRBJ2-1; V gene: TRBV6-1; clone size: -; CDR3 protein: CATTGRPSYNEQFF; CDR3 DNA: TGTGCCACCACGGGCAGGCCCTCCTACAATGAGCAGTTCTTC
D gene: -; J gene: TRBJ1-1; V gene: TRBV7-2; clone size: -; CDR3 protein: CASSLSGRVNTEAFF; CDR3 DNA: TGTGCCAGCAGCTTAAGCGGCAGGGTAAACACTGAAGCTTTCTTT
D gene: -; J gene: TRBJ2-2; V gene: TRBV7-2; clone size: -; CDR3 protein: CASSLRQGTTGELFF; CDR3 DNA: TGTGCCAGCAGCTTAAGGCAGGGGACCACCGGGGAGCTGTTTTTT
D gene: TRBD2; J gene: TRBJ2-7; V gene: TRBV27; clone size: -; CDR3 protein: CASRTSGGGEQYF; CDR3 DNA: TGTGCCAGCAGGACTAGCGGGGGTGGCGAGCAGTACTTC
D gene: TRBD1; J gene: TRBJ1-2; V gene: TRBV19; clone size: -; CDR3 protein: CASSAPDRGNYGYTF; CDR3 DNA: TGTGCCAGTAGTGCCCCTGACAGGGGTAACTATGGCTACACCTTC
D gene: -; J gene: TRBJ1-2; V gene: TRBV28; clone size: -; CDR3 protein: CASSFGVQGYTF; CDR3 DNA: TGTGCCAGCAGTTTTGGGGTTCAGGGCTACACCTTC
D gene: -; J gene: TRBJ1-3; V gene: TRBV6-6; clone size: -; CDR3 protein: CASSSVAFGNTIYF; CDR3 DNA: TGTGCCAGCAGTTCGGTGGCATTTGGAAACACCATATATTTT
D gene: -; J gene: TRBJ2-5; V gene: TRBV9; clone size: -; CDR3 protein: CASSPLSGETQYF; CDR3 DNA: TGTGCCAGCAGCCCCCTTAGCGGAGAGACCCAGTACTTC
D gene: -; J gene: TRBJ2-1; V gene: TRBV10-3; clone size: -; CDR3 protein: CAISEVAAAYNEQFF; CDR3 DNA: TGTGCCATCAGTGAGGTTGCGGCGGCCTACAATGAGCAGTTCTTC
D gene: -; J gene: TRBJ2-2; V gene: TRBV5-6; clone size: -; CDR3 protein: CASSLVGVWSENTGELFF; CDR3 DNA: TGTGCCAGCAGCTTGGTGGGGGTTTGGAGCGAGAACACCGGGGAGCTGTTTTTT
D gene: -; J gene: TRBJ1-3; V gene: TRBV2; clone size: -; CDR3 protein: CASRRGEENTIYF; CDR3 DNA: TGTGCCAGCAGAAGAGGGGAGGAAAACACCATATATTTT
D gene: -; J gene: TRBJ1-2; V gene: TRBV7-9; clone size: -; CDR3 protein: CASSSAGIYGYTF; CDR3 DNA: TGTGCCAGCAGCTCCGCAGGCATCTATGGCTACACCTTC
D gene: -; J gene: TRBJ2-7; V gene: TRBV4-2; clone size: -; CDR3 protein: CASSQEKGFYEQYF; CDR3 DNA: TGTGCCAGCAGCCAAGAAAAGGGATTCTACGAGCAGTACTTC
D gene: TRBD1; J gene: TRBJ1-4; V gene: TRBV28; clone size: once; CDR3 protein: CASSGRTGSIGEKLFF; CDR3 DNA: TGTGCCAGCAGTGGACGGACAGGGTCAATTGGTGAAAAACTGTTTTTT
D gene: TRBD2; J gene: TRBJ2-7; V gene: TRBV2; clone size: -; CDR3 protein: CASSDGRGSYEQYF; CDR3 DNA: TGTGCCAGCAGTGACGGGAGGGGTTCCTACGAGCAGTACTTC
D gene: -; J gene: TRBJ2-7; V gene: TRBV28; clone size: -; CDR3 protein: CASSFFSEQYF; CDR3 DNA: TGTGCCAGCAGTTTTTTCAGCGAGCAGTACTTC
D gene: TRBD2; J gene: TRBJ2-5; V gene: TRBV2; clone size: -; CDR3 protein: CASSEEGRGDAAGAQYF; CDR3 DNA: TGTGCCAGCAGTGAAGAAGGGCGGGGGGACGCCGCGGGGGCCCAGTACTTC
D gene: TRBD2; J gene: TRBJ2-5; V gene: TRBV11-2; clone size: -; CDR3 protein: CASSSDRLAGGETQYF; CDR3 DNA: TGTGCCAGCAGTTCAGACCGACTAGCGGGGGGAGAGACCCAGTACTTC
D gene: TRBD1; J gene: TRBJ2-1; V gene: TRBV19; clone size: -; CDR3 protein: CASSTSGQGYNEQFF; CDR3 DNA: TGTGCCAGTAGTACGTCGGGACAGGGATACAATGAGCAGTTCTTC
D gene: TRBD2; J gene: TRBJ2-7; V gene: TRBV7-2; clone size: -; CDR3 protein: CASSLLGGAYEQYF; CDR3 DNA: TGTGCCAGCAGCTTACTGGGGGGGGCCTACGAGCAGTACTTC
D gene: -; J gene: TRBJ2-5; V gene: TRBV6-1; clone size: -; CDR3 protein: CASSEARQGQETQYF; CDR3 DNA: TGTGCCAGCAGTGAAGCGAGGCAGGGACAAGAGACCCAGTACTTC
D gene: TRBD1; J gene: TRBJ2-7; V gene: TRBV30; clone size: -; CDR3 protein: CAWSVQDRDYEQYF; CDR3 DNA: TGTGCCTGGAGTGTACAGGACAGGGACTACGAGCAGTACTTC
D gene: -; J gene: TRBJ1-1; V gene: TRBV5-4; clone size: -; CDR3 protein: CASSLEQEVGGTEAFF; CDR3 DNA: TGTGCCAGCAGCTTGGAACAGGAGGTAGGGGGTACTGAAGCTTTCTTT
D gene: -; J gene: TRBJ1-4; V gene: TRBV18; clone size: -; CDR3 protein: CASSPFTSAEKLFF; CDR3 DNA: TGTGCCAGCTCACCATTCACATCGGCGGAAAAACTGTTTTTT
D gene: -; J gene: TRBJ2-1; V gene: TRBV2; clone size: -; CDR3 protein: CASSDRTGSYNEQFF; CDR3 DNA: TGTGCCAGCAGTGATAGGACGGGCTCCTACAATGAGCAGTTCTTC
D gene: TRBD2; J gene: TRBJ2-7; V gene: TRBV6-5; clone size: -; CDR3 protein: CASSRLAHYEQYF; CDR3 DNA: TGTGCCAGCAGTAGACTAGCGCACTACGAGCAGTACTTC
D gene: -; J gene: TRBJ2-7; V gene: TRBV6-1; clone size: once; CDR3 protein: CASSEAPEPYEQYF; CDR3 DNA: TGTGCCAGCAGTGAGGCACCCGAACCATACGAGCAGTACTTC
D gene: TRBD1; J gene: TRBJ2-1; V gene: TRBV11-2; clone size: -; CDR3 protein: CASSDWDRASGEQFF; CDR3 DNA: TGTGCCAGCAGCGATTGGGACAGGGCGTCGGGAGAGCAGTTCTTC
D gene: -; J gene: TRBJ2-7; V gene: TRBV6-1; clone size: -; CDR3 protein: CASRGATTLTYEQYF; CDR3 DNA: TGTGCCAGCAGGGGGGCCACTACACTAACCTACGAGCAGTACTTC
D gene: -; J gene: TRBJ2-7; V gene: TRBV6-6; clone size: -; CDR3 protein: CASSFTGSSYEQYF; CDR3 DNA: TGTGCCAGCAGTTTTACAGGAAGCTCCTACGAGCAGTACTTC
D gene: TRBD1; J gene: TRBJ1-1; V gene: TRBV29-1; clone size: -; CDR3 protein: CSVAGTGGANTEAFF; CDR3 DNA: TGCAGCGTTGCCGGGACAGGGGGCGCGAACACTGAAGCTTTCTTT
D gene: TRBD2; J gene: TRBJ2-1; V gene: TRBV4-1; clone size: -; CDR3 protein: CASSQDTSGNYNEQFF; CDR3 DNA: TGCGCCAGCAGCCAGGACACTAGCGGGAATTACAATGAGCAGTTCTTC
D gene: -; J gene: TRBJ1-4; V gene: TRBV2; clone size: -; CDR3 protein: CASKGVNPTNEKLFF; CDR3 DNA: TGTGCCAGCAAGGGGGTTAACCCAACTAATGAAAAACTGTTTTTT
D gene: -; J gene: TRBJ2-7; V gene: TRBV28; clone size: -; CDR3 protein: CASHGTGLSEQYF; CDR3 DNA: TGTGCCAGCCATGGAACGGGTCTCTCCGAGCAGTACTTC